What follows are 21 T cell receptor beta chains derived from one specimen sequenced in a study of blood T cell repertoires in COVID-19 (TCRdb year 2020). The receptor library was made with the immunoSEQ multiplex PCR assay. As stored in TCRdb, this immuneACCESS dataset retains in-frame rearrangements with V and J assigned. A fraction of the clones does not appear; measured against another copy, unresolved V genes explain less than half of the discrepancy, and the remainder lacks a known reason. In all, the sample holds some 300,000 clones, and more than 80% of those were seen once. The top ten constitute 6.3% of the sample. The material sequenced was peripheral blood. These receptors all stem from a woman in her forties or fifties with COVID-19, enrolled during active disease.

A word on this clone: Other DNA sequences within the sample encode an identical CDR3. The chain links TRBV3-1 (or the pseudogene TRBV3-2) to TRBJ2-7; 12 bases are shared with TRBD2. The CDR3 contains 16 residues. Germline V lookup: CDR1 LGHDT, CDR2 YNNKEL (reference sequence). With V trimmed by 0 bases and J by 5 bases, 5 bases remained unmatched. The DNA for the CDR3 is TGTGCCAGCAGCCAAGATCGACTAGCGGGAGTTGACGAGCAGTACTTC. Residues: CASSQDRLAGVDEQYF.

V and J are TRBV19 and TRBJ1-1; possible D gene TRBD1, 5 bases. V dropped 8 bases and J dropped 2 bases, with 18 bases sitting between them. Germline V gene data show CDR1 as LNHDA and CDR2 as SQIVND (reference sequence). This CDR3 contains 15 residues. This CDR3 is CASGPGGARNTEAFF. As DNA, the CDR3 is TGTGCCAGTGGTCCTGGAGGGGCCCGCAACACTGAAGCTTTCTTT.

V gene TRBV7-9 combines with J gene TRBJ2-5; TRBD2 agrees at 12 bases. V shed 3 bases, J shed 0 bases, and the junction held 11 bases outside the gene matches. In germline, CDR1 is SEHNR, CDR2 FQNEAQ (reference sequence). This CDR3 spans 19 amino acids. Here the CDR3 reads CASSFGLRLAGVNQETQYF. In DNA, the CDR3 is TGTGCCAGCAGCTTTGGTCTGAGACTAGCGGGGGTGAACCAAGAGACCCAGTACTTC.

CDR3 loop: CASRRDSYYTGELFF. The CDR3 DNA reads as TGTGCCAGCAGACGGGACAGCTATTACACCGGGGAGCTGTTTTTT. The chain joins TRBV5-5 to TRBJ2-2, with TRBD1 matching 7 bases. V was pared by 5 bases and J by 3 bases, with 7 bases of the junction left unmatched. The V gene's germline CDR1 is SGHKS and CDR2 YYEKEE (reference sequence). The CDR3 spans 15 residues.

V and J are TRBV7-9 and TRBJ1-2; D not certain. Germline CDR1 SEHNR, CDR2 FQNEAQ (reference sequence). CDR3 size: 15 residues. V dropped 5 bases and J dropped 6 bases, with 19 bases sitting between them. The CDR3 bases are TGTGCCAGCAGCCCGAGTACTATAAGAGAGAATGGCTACACCTTC. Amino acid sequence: CASSPSTIRENGYTF.

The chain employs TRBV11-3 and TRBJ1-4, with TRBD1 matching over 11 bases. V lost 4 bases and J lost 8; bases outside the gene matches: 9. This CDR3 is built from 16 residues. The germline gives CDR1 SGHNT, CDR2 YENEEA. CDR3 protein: CASSSDRGPSGEKLFF. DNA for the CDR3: TGTGCCAGCAGCTCGGACAGGGGGCCCTCGGGAGAAAAACTGTTTTTT.

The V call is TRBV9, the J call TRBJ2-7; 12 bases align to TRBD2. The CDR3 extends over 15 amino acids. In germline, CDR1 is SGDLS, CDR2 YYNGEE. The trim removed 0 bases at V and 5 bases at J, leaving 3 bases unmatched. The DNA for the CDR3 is TGTGCCAGCAGCGTAGGACTAGCGGGAGTTCACGAGCAGTACTTC. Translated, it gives CASSVGLAGVHEQYF.

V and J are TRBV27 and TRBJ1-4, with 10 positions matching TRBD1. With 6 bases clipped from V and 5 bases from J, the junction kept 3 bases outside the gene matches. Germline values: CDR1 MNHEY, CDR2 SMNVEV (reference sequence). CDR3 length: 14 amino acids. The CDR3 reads CASRTTGGNEKLFF. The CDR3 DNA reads TGTGCCAGCAGGACGACAGGGGGCAATGAAAAACTGTTTTTT.

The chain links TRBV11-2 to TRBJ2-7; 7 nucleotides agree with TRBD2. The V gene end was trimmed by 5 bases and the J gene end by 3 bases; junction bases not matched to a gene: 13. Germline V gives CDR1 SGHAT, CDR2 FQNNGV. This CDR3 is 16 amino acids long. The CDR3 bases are TGTGCCAGCAGCCACGGCGGGGGTAAATTAGGCTACGAGCAGTACTTC. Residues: CASSHGGGKLGYEQYF.

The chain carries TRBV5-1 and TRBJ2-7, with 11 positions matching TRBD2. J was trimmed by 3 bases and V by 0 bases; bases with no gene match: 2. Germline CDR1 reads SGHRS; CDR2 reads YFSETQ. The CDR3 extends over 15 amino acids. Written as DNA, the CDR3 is TGCGCCAGCAGCTTGGCCGGGACTAGCGGCTACGAGCAGTACTTC. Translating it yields CASSLAGTSGYEQYF.

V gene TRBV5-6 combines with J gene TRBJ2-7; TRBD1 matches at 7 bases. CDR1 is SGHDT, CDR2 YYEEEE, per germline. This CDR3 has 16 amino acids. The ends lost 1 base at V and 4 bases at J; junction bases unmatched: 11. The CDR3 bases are TGTGCCAGCAGCTTGTTAGCGAACAGGGGATTGTACGAGCAGTACTTC. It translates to CASSLLANRGLYEQYF.

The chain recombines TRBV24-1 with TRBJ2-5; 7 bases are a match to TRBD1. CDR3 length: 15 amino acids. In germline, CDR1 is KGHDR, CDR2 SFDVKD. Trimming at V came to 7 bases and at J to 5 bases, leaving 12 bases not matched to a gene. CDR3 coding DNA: TGTGCCACCAGCCGAGGTACAGGGGTCGGGGAGACCCAGTACTTC. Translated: CATSRGTGVGETQYF.

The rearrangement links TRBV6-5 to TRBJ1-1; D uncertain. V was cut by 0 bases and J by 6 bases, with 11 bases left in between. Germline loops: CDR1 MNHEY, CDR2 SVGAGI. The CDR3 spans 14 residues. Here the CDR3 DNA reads TGTGCCAGCAGTTACTCGTTAAGCTACCCTGAAGCTTTCTTT. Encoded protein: CASSYSLSYPEAFF.

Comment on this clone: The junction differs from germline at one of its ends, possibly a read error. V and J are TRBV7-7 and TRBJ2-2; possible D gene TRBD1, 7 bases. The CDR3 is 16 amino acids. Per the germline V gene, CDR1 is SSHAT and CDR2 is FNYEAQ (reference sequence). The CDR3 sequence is CASSLAGGGNTGELFF. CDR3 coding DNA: TGTGCTAGCAGCTTAGCCGGAGGGGGCAACACCGGGGAGCTGTTTTTT.

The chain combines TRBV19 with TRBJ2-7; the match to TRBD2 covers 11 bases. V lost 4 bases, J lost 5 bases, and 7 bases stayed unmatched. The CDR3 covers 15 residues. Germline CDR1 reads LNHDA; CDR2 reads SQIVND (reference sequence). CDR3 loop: CASSTGTSGPHEQYF. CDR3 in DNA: TGTGCCAGTAGTACAGGGACTAGCGGCCCCCACGAGCAGTACTTC.

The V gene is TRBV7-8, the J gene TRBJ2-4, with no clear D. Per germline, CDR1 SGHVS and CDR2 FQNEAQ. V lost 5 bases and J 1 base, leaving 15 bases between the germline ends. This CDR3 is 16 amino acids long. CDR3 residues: CASSAHAVLAKNIQYF. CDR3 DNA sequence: TGTGCCAGCAGCGCCCATGCGGTCTTGGCCAAAAACATTCAGTACTTC.

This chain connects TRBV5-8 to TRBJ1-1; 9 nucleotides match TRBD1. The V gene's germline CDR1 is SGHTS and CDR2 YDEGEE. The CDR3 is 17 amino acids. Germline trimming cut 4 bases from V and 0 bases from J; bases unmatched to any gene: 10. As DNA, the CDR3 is TGTGCCAGCAGCCGACAGGGGGGAGTGGGGATGAACACTGAAGCTTTCTTT. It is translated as CASSRQGGVGMNTEAFF.

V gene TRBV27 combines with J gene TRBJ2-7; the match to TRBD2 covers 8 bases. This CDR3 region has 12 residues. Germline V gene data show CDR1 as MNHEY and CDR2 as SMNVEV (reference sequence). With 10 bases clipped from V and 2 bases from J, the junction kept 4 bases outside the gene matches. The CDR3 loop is CATRGGAYEQYF. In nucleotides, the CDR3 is TGTGCCACCCGGGGGGGGGCCTACGAGCAGTACTTC.

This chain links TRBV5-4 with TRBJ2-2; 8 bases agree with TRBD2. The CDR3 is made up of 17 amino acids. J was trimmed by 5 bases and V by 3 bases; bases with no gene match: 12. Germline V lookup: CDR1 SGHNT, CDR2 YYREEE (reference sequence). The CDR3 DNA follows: TGTGCCAGCAGCTCCTTGGGGGTTGCGGGAGGTACCGGGGAGCTGTTTTTT. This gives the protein CASSSLGVAGGTGELFF. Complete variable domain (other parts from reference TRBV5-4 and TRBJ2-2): ETGVTQSPTHLIKTRGQQVTLRCSSQSGHNTVSWYQQALGQGPQFIFQYYREEENGRGNFPPRFSGLQFPNYSSELNVNALELDDSALYLCASSSLGVAGGTGELFFGEGSRLTVL.

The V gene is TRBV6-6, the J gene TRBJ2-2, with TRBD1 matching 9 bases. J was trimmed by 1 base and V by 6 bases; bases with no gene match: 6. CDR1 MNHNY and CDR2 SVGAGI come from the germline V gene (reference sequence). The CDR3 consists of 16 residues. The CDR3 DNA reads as TGTGCCAGCAGATCTCACAGGGGGCTGAACACCGGGGAGCTGTTTTTT. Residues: CASRSHRGLNTGELFF.

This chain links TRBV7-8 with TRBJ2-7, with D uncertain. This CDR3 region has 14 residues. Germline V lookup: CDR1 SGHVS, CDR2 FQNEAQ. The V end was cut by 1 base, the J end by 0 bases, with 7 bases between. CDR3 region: CASSLEAGSYEQYF. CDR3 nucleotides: TGTGCCAGCAGCTTAGAGGCAGGCTCCTACGAGCAGTACTTC.